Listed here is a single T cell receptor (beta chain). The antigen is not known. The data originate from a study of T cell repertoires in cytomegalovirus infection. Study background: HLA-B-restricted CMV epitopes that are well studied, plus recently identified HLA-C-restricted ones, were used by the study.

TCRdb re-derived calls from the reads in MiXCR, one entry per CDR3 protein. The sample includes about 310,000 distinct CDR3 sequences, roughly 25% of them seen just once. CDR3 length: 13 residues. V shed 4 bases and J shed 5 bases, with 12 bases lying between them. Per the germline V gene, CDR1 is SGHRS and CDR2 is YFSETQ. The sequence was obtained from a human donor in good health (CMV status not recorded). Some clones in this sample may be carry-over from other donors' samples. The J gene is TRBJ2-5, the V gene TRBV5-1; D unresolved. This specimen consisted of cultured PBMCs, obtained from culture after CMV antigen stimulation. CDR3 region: CASSASFGETQYF. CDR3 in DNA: TGCGCCAGCAGCGCCAGCTTCGGGGAGACCCAGTACTTC.